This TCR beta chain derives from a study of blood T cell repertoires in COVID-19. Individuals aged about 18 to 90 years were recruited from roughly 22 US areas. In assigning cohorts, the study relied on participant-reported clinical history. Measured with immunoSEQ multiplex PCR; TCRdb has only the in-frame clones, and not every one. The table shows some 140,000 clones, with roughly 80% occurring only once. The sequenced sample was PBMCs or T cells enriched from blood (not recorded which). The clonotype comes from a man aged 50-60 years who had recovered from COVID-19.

CDR3 bases: TGTGCCAGCAGTTCCGCTCGGTGGGAGCAGTACTTC. Protein product: CASSSARWEQYF. V is TRBV28 and J is TRBJ2-7; D is ambiguous. Trimming pared 4 bases from V and 7 bases from J, leaving 11 bases between. The germline V gene has CDR1 MDHEN and CDR2 SYDVKM. CDR3 length equals 12 residues.